This is a list of T cell receptor beta chains from one sample in a study of CD8 T cells in ankylosing spondylitis. TCRdb redid the calling of the 5' RACE reads with MiXCR, one entry per CDR3 protein. The data show about 360,000 distinct CDR3 sequences, around 20% seen once. Sample: blood, either unsorted or a sorted T cell fraction (not recorded which). The receptors derive from a male donor with ankylosing spondylitis or in good health (not recorded which). Both conserved end residues are part of each CDR3. Fields, in order: D gene, V gene, clone size, J gene, CDR3 DNA, CDR3 protein. D genes are given only for firm matches. Size is omitted from some rows. Given values are once, few, many or a class for expanded clones.

.	TRBV12-3/TRBV12-4	few	TRBJ1-1	TGTGCCAGCAGTTTAAGGGCCAGCGTGAACACTGAAGCTTTCTTT	CASSLRASVNTEAFF
.	TRBV20-1	.	TRBJ2-7	TGCAGTGCTAGCCAGGGTGGGTTCTACGAGCAGTACTTC	CSASQGGFYEQYF
.	TRBV10-3	.	TRBJ2-7	TGTGCCATCAGTGAGTCAGGGGCCTCCTACGAGCAGTACTTC	CAISESGASYEQYF
.	TRBV7-3	.	TRBJ2-1	TGTGCCAGCGGGGACGGCTTGGATAATGAGCAGTTCTTC	CASGDGLDNEQFF
.	TRBV11-2	once	TRBJ2-7	TGTGCCAGCAGCTTAGTGGTGGACAGCTCCTACGAGCAGTACTTC	CASSLVVDSSYEQYF
.	TRBV13	.	TRBJ2-7	TGTGCCAGCAGCCCCTTGGGTGTCGAGCAGTACTTC	CASSPLGVEQYF
.	TRBV20-1	.	TRBJ2-3	TGCAGTGCTTACAGGGTAGGGCCAGATACGCAGTATTTT	CSAYRVGPDTQYF
.	TRBV10-2	many	TRBJ2-3	TGCGCCAGCAGTGAACCCGGCGGGGTCGGAGATACGCAGTATTTT	CASSEPGGVGDTQYF
.	TRBV14	few	TRBJ2-1	TGTGCCAGCAGCCAACCCATAGCCACCTACAATGAGCAGTTCTTC	CASSQPIATYNEQFF
.	TRBV7-2	.	TRBJ2-3	TGTGCCAGCAGCTTAGTTCGCGGTACGCAGTATTTT	CASSLVRGTQYF
.	TRBV30	.	TRBJ1-2	TGTGCCCTGGAGCCCCGTGACATCTATGGCTACACCTTC	CALEPRDIYGYTF
.	TRBV28	.	TRBJ1-5	TGTGCCAGCACCACCCAGGGAGATAGCAATCAGCCCCAGCATTTT	CASTTQGDSNQPQHF
TRBD2	TRBV20-1	.	TRBJ2-1	TGCAGTGCTAGCGGTGTGACTAGCATCCGTGAGCAGTTCTTC	CSASGVTSIREQFF
.	TRBV6-1	.	TRBJ1-5	TGTGCCAGCACGCCAGGCCCGCGTCAGCCCCAGCATTTT	CASTPGPRQPQHF
.	TRBV28	.	TRBJ2-3	TGTGCCAGCAGTTCGGAGGGGGGCCTCGATACGCAGTATTTT	CASSSEGGLDTQYF
.	TRBV6-5	many	TRBJ1-2	TGTGCCAGCAGTTACCTAGATAGGGAGGACTATGGCTACACCTTC	CASSYLDREDYGYTF
TRBD2	TRBV11-2	few	TRBJ2-5	TGTGCCAGCAGCTTAACTAGCGGGGGGACCCGGACCCAGTACTTC	CASSLTSGGTRTQYF
TRBD2	TRBV3-1	.	TRBJ2-2	TGTGCCAGCAGCCGGGGACTAGGGGCCGGGGAGCTGTTTTTT	CASSRGLGAGELFF
.	TRBV12-3/TRBV12-4	few	TRBJ1-2	TGTGCCAGCAGCCTTATCCTCGGCTATGGCTACACCTTC	CASSLILGYGYTF
.	TRBV2	once	TRBJ2-5	TGTGCCTTCAGTTTAGCCCCCTCGGGTTTAAAACTTCAAGAGACCCAGTACTTC	CAFSLAPSGLKLQETQYF
.	TRBV6-1	.	TRBJ2-7	TGTGCCAGCAGTAAACAGGGAAGGTCCTACGAGCAGTACTTC	CASSKQGRSYEQYF
.	TRBV27	.	TRBJ1-5	TGTGCCAGCAGCCACTATGGACAGAATCAGCCCCAGCATTTT	CASSHYGQNQPQHF
TRBD1	TRBV5-1	.	TRBJ2-5	TGCGCCAGCAGCTTCCGGGACAGGCAAGAGACCCAGTACTTC	CASSFRDRQETQYF
TRBD1	TRBV28	.	TRBJ2-2	TGCGCCAGCAGCCCAGACAGGGTTAACACCGGGGAGCTGTTTTTT	CASSPDRVNTGELFF
.	TRBV7-2	few	TRBJ2-5	TGTGCCAGCAGCTCCGGACGGGGGTACTTGGAGACCCAGTACTTC	CASSSGRGYLETQYF
.	TRBV19	.	TRBJ1-4	TGTGCCAGTAGTAACACGGCGGGTGAAAAACTGTTTTTT	CASSNTAGEKLFF
TRBD1	TRBV7-9	few	TRBJ2-7	TGTGCCAGCAGCCATCGGGACAGATACTACGAGCAGTACTTC	CASSHRDRYYEQYF
.	TRBV7-9	.	TRBJ2-7	TGTGCCAGCAGCTTCTCCTCTTCCGGCAACGGGATCGAGCAGTACTTC	CASSFSSSGNGIEQYF
TRBD1	TRBV29-1	few	TRBJ2-7	TGCAGCGTTGATGGACAGGGCCCTTACGAGCAGTACTTC	CSVDGQGPYEQYF
TRBD1	TRBV12-3/TRBV12-4	few	TRBJ2-5	TGTGCCAGCAGGTTGTCGGAGGACAGGGGGCTCGGGACCCAGTACTTC	CASRLSEDRGLGTQYF
.	TRBV12-3/TRBV12-4	.	TRBJ2-7	TGTGCCAGCAGCCAGCTGGGAGGTGGGTACGAGCAGTACTTC	CASSQLGGGYEQYF
TRBD2	TRBV12-3/TRBV12-4	.	TRBJ2-5	TGTGCCAGCAGTTTCGGACTAGCGGGGGGAAAAGAGACCCAGTACTTC	CASSFGLAGGKETQYF
.	TRBV7-6	few	TRBJ2-3	TGTGCCACCGCACAATGGAGCACAGATACGCAGTATTTT	CATAQWSTDTQYF
.	TRBV3-1	.	TRBJ1-2	TGTGCCAGCAGCCCAAATATGTGGTCCAACTATGGCTACACCTTC	CASSPNMWSNYGYTF
.	TRBV7-9	.	TRBJ2-5	TGTGCCAGCAGCAATAGAGACACTGAGCGGGAGACCCAGTACTTC	CASSNRDTERETQYF
.	TRBV27	.	TRBJ2-7	TGTGCCACAAAGAATGGGGTGTTCCCATACGAGCAGTACTTC	CATKNGVFPYEQYF
.	TRBV6-5	.	TRBJ1-1	TGTGCCAGCAGTTACTCGGTCTACACTGAAGCTTTCTTT	CASSYSVYTEAFF
TRBD2	TRBV5-6	few	TRBJ2-7	TGTGCCAGCAGCTGGGCGGGACTAGAGTTCTACGAGCAGTACTTC	CASSWAGLEFYEQYF
.	TRBV7-9	few	TRBJ2-5	TGTGCCAGCAGCGCCAGGGTACAAGAGACCCAGTACTTC	CASSARVQETQYF
.	TRBV10-3	.	TRBJ2-7	TGTGCCGTTAGCGCGGGGAGAAGCCCCGACGGGCAGTACTTC	CAVSAGRSPDGQYF
TRBD2	TRBV7-9	once	TRBJ2-3	TGTGCCAGCAGCCCCCGGGGTAGCGGGGGCGCACGGGGCCAGTATTTT	CASSPRGSGGARGQYF
TRBD1	TRBV6-5	.	TRBJ2-1	TGTGCCAGCAGTTACGGGACAGACAATGAGCAGTTCTTC	CASSYGTDNEQFF
TRBD1	TRBV28	few	TRBJ2-7	TGTGCCAGCAGCCCCTCTGCTGACAGGGGCTACGAGCAGTACTTC	CASSPSADRGYEQYF
TRBD1	TRBV12-3/TRBV12-4	many	TRBJ2-3	TGTGCCAGCAGTCCGGACAGGGCTGTAACAGATACGCAGTATTTT	CASSPDRAVTDTQYF
TRBD1	TRBV10-3	.	TRBJ1-2	TGTGCCATCGGGACAGGGTTAAAGGGCTACACCTTC	CAIGTGLKGYTF
.	TRBV27	.	TRBJ2-2	TGTGCCAGCAGTTTATTAGGAATAGGGGAGGCCGGGGAGCTGTTTTTT	CASSLLGIGEAGELFF
.	TRBV6-1	.	TRBJ2-2	TGTGCCAGCAGTACGACGGGGGGCGTCACCGGGGAGCTGTTTTTT	CASSTTGGVTGELFF